A selection of T cell receptor beta chains follows, all from one sample in a study of cytomegalovirus exposure and HLA in healthy donors. Generated by immunoSEQ multiplex PCR, the TCRdb table keeps only in-frame clones and is missing some. The sample records about 250,000 clones, 80% being singletons. Sequencing was carried out using PBMCs. The receptors were gathered from a girl aged 2 to 10 in good health and CMV-seronegative. Both conserved end residues are part of each CDR3. The D gene is left open where the match is weak. Not all rows give a size; the values are once, few, many and, for expanded clones, a class.

d_call j_call v_call clone_size cdr3_aa cdr3_nt
NA TRBJ2-5 TRBV5-1 NA CASSLGGLSGQETQYF TGCGCCAGCAGCCTCGGGGGGCTTAGTGGCCAAGAGACCCAGTACTTC
NA TRBJ2-7 TRBV27 NA CASSLSRSSYEQYF TGTGCCAGCAGTTTATCACGGAGCTCCTACGAGCAGTACTTC
TRBD1 TRBJ2-3 TRBV6-6 NA CASSGQGTDTQYF TGTGCCAGCAGTGGACAGGGAACAGATACGCAGTATTTT
TRBD1 TRBJ1-2 TRBV30 NA CAWSLGQGASYTF TGTGCCTGGAGTCTCGGACAGGGGGCTAGCTACACCTTC
TRBD2 TRBJ2-7 TRBV28 NA CASSTTGTSGTYEQYF TGTGCCAGCAGTACAACCGGGACTAGCGGTACCTACGAGCAGTACTTC
TRBD1 TRBJ2-2 TRBV6-4 few CASSRTGTENTGELFF TGTGCCAGCAGTAGAACCGGGACAGAAAACACCGGGGAGCTGTTTTTT
NA TRBJ2-7 TRBV7-3 few CASSFSQEGEQYF TGTGCCAGCAGCTTCTCACAGGAGGGCGAGCAGTACTTC
NA TRBJ1-1 TRBV21-1 NA CASSTFGNPEAFF TGTGCCAGCAGCACATTCGGGAACCCTGAAGCTTTCTTT
NA TRBJ2-1 TRBV28 NA CASSTQGRGQFF TGTGCCAGCAGCACTCAGGGGCGCGGGCAGTTCTTC
NA TRBJ1-2 TRBV5-4 once CASSPAGLQNYGYTF TGTGCCAGCAGCCCTGCGGGGTTGCAGAACTATGGCTACACCTTC
TRBD2 TRBJ2-7 TRBV19 NA CASSFTGTSLEQYF TGTGCCAGTAGTTTCACCGGGACTAGTTTGGAGCAGTACTTC
NA TRBJ1-1 TRBV29-1 NA CSLRTSTEAFF TGCAGCCTGAGAACTAGCACTGAAGCTTTCTTT
NA TRBJ2-1 TRBV30 NA CAWSGGAVQFF TGTGCCTGGAGTGGGGGAGCCGTACAGTTCTTC
NA TRBJ1-1 TRBV5-1 NA CASSSGGEWNTEAFF TGCGCCAGCAGCTCCGGGGGGGAATGGAACACTGAAGCTTTCTTT
TRBD2 TRBJ2-7 TRBV4-1 NA CASSRRGLAGAYEQYF TGCGCCAGCAGCCGCCGGGGTCTAGCGGGAGCCTACGAGCAGTACTTC
TRBD2 TRBJ2-7 TRBV7-9 few CATESGGAPYEQYF TGTGCCACCGAGTCGGGAGGGGCCCCCTACGAGCAGTACTTC
TRBD2 TRBJ2-1 TRBV5-6 once CASSFSGIPSSGYYNEQFF TGTGCCAGCAGTTTCTCCGGGATACCGTCTAGCGGGTATTACAATGAGCAGTTCTTC
TRBD1 TRBJ2-1 TRBV18 NA CASSLGQGDFQFF TGTGCCAGCTCACTCGGACAGGGCGATTTCCAGTTCTTC
NA TRBJ2-3 TRBV2 NA CASSEMSGRTQVTQYF TGTGCCAGCAGTGAAATGTCAGGAAGAACGCAGGTTACGCAGTATTTT
TRBD1 TRBJ1-5 TRBV30 NA CAWSDSGGNQPQHF TGTGCCTGGAGTGACTCAGGGGGAAATCAGCCCCAGCATTTT
NA TRBJ1-1 TRBV7-9 NA CASSLGVTEAFF TGTGCCAGCAGCTTAGGAGTCACTGAAGCTTTCTTT
NA TRBJ1-2 TRBV10-2 NA CASSEGRAWYGYTF TGCGCCAGCAGTGAGGGGCGTGCTTGGTATGGCTACACCTTC
NA TRBJ2-7 TRBV9 NA CASSVTGSSYEQYF TGTGCCAGCAGCGTAACCGGGAGCTCCTACGAGCAGTACTTC
TRBD1 TRBJ1-6 TRBV7-2 NA CASSLVAGTGGSPLHF TGTGCCAGCAGCTTAGTAGCAGGGACAGGGGGCTCACCCCTCCACTTT
NA TRBJ1-1 TRBV4-2 NA CASSQEYPAPEATEAFF TGTGCCAGCAGCCAAGAGTACCCTGCGCCCGAGGCCACTGAAGCTTTCTTT